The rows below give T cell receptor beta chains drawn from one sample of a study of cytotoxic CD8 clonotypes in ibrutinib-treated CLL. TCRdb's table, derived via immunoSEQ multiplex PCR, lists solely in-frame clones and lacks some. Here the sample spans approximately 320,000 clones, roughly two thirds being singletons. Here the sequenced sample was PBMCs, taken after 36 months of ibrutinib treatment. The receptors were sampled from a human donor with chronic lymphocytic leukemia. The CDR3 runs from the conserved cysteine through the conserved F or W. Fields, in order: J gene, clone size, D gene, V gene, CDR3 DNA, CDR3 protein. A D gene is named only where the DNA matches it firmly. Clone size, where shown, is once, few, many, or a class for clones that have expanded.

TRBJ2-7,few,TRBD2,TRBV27,TGTGCCAGCAGTCCCCATCGACTAGCGGGAGGATCCTACGAGCAGTACTTC,CASSPHRLAGGSYEQYF
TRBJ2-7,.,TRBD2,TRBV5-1,TGCGCCAGCAGCTTGGGACCGGGACTAGCGGGAGTTGGTATCTACGAGCAGTACTTC,CASSLGPGLAGVGIYEQYF
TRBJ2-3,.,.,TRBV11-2,TGTGCCAGCAGCTTAACGGGGGGCCCTTACGAAGTAGATACGCAGTATTTT,CASSLTGGPYEVDTQYF
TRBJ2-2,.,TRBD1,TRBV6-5,TGTGCCAGCAGTTACACAGGGGCCAACACCGGGGAGCTGTTTTTT,CASSYTGANTGELFF
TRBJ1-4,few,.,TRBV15,TGTGCCACCAGCAGAGAAGCCTGGAGGGGTGGTGAAAAACTGTTTTTT,CATSREAWRGGEKLFF
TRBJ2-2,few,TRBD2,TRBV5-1,TGCGCCAGCGAAGTGGGAGGGGCCCGCACCGGGGAGCTGTTTTTT,CASEVGGARTGELFF
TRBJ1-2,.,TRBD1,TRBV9,TGTGCCAGCAGCCGACAGGGGACAAACTATGGCTACACCTTC,CASSRQGTNYGYTF
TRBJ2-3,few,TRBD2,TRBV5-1,TGCGCCAGCAGCTTGGTTAGCGGGGGGTCAGATACGCAGTATTTT,CASSLVSGGSDTQYF
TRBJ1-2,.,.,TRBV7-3,TGTGCCAGCAGCGCAGGAGACGGGGTCTATGGCTACACCTTC,CASSAGDGVYGYTF
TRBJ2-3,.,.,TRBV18,TGTGCCAGCTCACTTACTAGCACAGATACGCAGTATTTT,CASSLTSTDTQYF
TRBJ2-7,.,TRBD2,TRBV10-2,TGCGCCAGCAGCCTAGCGGGGGGGCCGGTCGAGCAGTACTTC,CASSLAGGPVEQYF
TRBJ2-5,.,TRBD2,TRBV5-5,TGCGCCAGCAGCCCCGAGGAAGGCGGGGGAAGCGAGACCCAGTACTTC,CASSPEEGGGSETQYF
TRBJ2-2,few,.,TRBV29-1,TGCAGCGTTGAAGATCCCACTTACACCGGGGAGCTGTTTTTT,CSVEDPTYTGELFF
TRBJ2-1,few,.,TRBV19,TGTGCCAGTAGTAGTCCCCCAGGGAGCTCCTACAATGAGCAGTTCTTC,CASSSPPGSSYNEQFF
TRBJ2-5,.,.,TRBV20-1,TGCAGTGCTACAGTGAGGGAGACCCAGTACTTC,CSATVRETQYF
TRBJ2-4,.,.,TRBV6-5,TGTGCCAGCAGTTACTCAAAGCGGGCCAAAAACATTCAGTACTTC,CASSYSKRAKNIQYF
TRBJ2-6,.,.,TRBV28,TGTGCCAGCCTTCTTTCTGGGGCCAACGTCCTGACTTTC,CASLLSGANVLTF
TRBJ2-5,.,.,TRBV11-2,TGTGCCAGCAGCTTAGCCGCAGGGGTTCAAGAGACCCAGTACTTC,CASSLAAGVQETQYF
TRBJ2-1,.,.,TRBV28,TGTGCCAGCAGGGACCTCCTTAGCTCCTACAATGAGCAGTTCTTC,CASRDLLSSYNEQFF
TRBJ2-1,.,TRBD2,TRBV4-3,TGCGCCAGCAGCCAAGATCTGGGGGAGGGCCTTACCCCGCAGTTCTTC,CASSQDLGEGLTPQFF
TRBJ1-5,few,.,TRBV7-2,TGTGCCAGCAGCTTAGGCCACCTTAGCAATCAGCCCCAGCATTTT,CASSLGHLSNQPQHF
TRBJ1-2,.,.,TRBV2,TGTGCCAGCAGTGAAATGACAGTTTTTCACTATGGCTACACCTTC,CASSEMTVFHYGYTF
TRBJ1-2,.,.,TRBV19,TGTGCCAGTAGTATCCAGGGCCAAGGGTCTAACTATGGCTACACCTTC,CASSIQGQGSNYGYTF
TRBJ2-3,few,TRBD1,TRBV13,TGTGCCAGCAGCGTGACAGGGAGTAGCACAGATACGCAGTATTTT,CASSVTGSSTDTQYF